The 18 T cell receptor beta chains below all came from one sample that was sequenced in a study of regulatory T cells in long-lasting Graves disease. Indicated time point: persistent/refractory GD, antithyroid drugs over 5 years with positive TRAb. From RNA extracted from PBMCs, the TCR library was made. Construction of the TCR beta libraries employed iRepertoire HTBI primers in conjunction with Arm-PCR of CDR3 regions. TCRdb used MiXCR to reprocess the multiplex PCR reads, holding one entry per CDR3 protein. The profile covers about 340,000 distinct CDR3 sequences, with about 20% appearing a single time and approximately 31% taken by the ten largest. The sample consisted of peripheral blood mononuclear cells (PBMCs), taken when the disease was refractory, from a patient treated with antithyroid drugs. These receptors were obtained from a female donor with Graves disease.

The sample holds a few counts of this clonotype. The V gene is TRBV10-3, the J gene TRBJ1-2, with 7 bases that match TRBD1. V was clipped by 6 bases and J by 0 bases; unmatched bases: 4. CDR1 is ENHRY and CDR2 is SYGVKD in the germline V gene. This CDR3 has 14 residues. The CDR3 sequence is CAIRGGGANYGYTF. DNA of the CDR3: TGTGCCATCAGAGGGGGCGGAGCTAACTATGGCTACACCTTC.

The chain links TRBV2 to TRBJ2-2; 8 nucleotides match TRBD1. J lost 7 bases, V lost 8 bases, and 9 bases had no gene match. The CDR3 consists of 14 residues. Germline V gives CDR1 SNHLY, CDR2 FYNNEI. CDR3 sequence reads: CASRKDREIGELFF. In nucleotides, the CDR3 is TGTGCCAGCCGTAAGGACAGGGAAATCGGGGAGCTGTTTTTT.

Ten or more counts support this clonotype. This chain joins TRBV12-3 or TRBV12-4 and TRBJ2-4; D is ambiguous. V was clipped by 5 bases and J by 1 base, with 12 bases between them. The CDR3 loop spans 15 amino acids. In nucleotides, the CDR3 is TGTGCCAGCAGTCTTTCTTCTCAGGCCAAAAACATTCAGTACTTC. This gives the protein CASSLSSQAKNIQYF.

This clonotype appeared a few times. The chain carries TRBV10-3 and TRBJ1-2; weak D call: TRBD1 (5 bases). Between the trimmed V and J ends, which lost 3 bases and 2 bases, there was a span of 16 bases. The CDR3 is 16 amino acids. The germline gives CDR1 ENHRY, CDR2 SYGVKD. For the CDR3, the DNA is TGTGCCATCAGTGAAGGGCGACGCGGGGCAAACTATGGCTACACCTTC. Translation gives CAISEGRRGANYGYTF.

This clonotype has more than one count but fewer than ten. This rearrangement joins TRBV4-1 to TRBJ2-5; D is perhaps TRBD2 (6 bases). V lost 2 bases to trimming and J lost 6 bases, with 19 bases between them. This CDR3 region has 16 residues. Germline values: CDR1 MGHRA, CDR2 YSYEKL. CDR3 loop: CASSQIAAPLGKTQYF. The CDR3 DNA sequence: TGCGCCAGCAGCCAAATAGCGGCTCCTCTAGGAAAGACCCAGTACTTC.

The chain uses TRBV4-1 and TRBJ1-2; no clear D gene. Germline CDR1 MGHRA, CDR2 YSYEKL. The CDR3 spans 11 residues. Trimming cost V 3 bases and J 7 bases, with 6 bases left between them. The CDR3 is CASSQNGGYTF. Written as DNA, the CDR3 is TGCGCCAGCAGCCAGAACGGTGGCTACACCTTC.

A few counts support this clonotype. The chain uses TRBV6-1 and TRBJ1-6, with D unclear. The germline gives CDR1 MNHNS, CDR2 SASEGT. The CDR3 covers 16 residues. Trimming took off 5 bases at V and 6 bases at J, with 17 bases between the two ends. The CDR3 is CASSLNGKAGNSPLHF. The CDR3 region has the DNA TGTGCCAGCAGTCTCAACGGAAAGGCGGGTAATTCACCCCTCCACTTT.

The chain has TRBV7-8 and TRBJ2-5; TRBD1 matches 8 bases. V shed 3 bases, J shed 4 bases, and the junction held 10 bases outside the gene matches. The CDR3 has 16 residues. Germline V CDR1 and CDR2: SGHVS, FQNEAQ. CDR3 amino acids: CASSFPRTGSVETQYF. The CDR3 DNA reads as TGTGCCAGCAGCTTCCCCCGGACAGGGTCGGTAGAGACCCAGTACTTC.

This clonotype was observed at least ten times. The rearrangement joins TRBV28 to TRBJ1-2, with D maybe TRBD1 (6 bases). This CDR3 comprises 12 residues. V gave up 7 bases and J gave up 4 bases, with 10 bases separating them. Germline V gives CDR1 MDHEN, CDR2 SYDVKM. The CDR3 loop reads CASIGGGYGYTF. CDR3 nucleotide sequence: TGTGCCAGCATAGGGGGTGGCTATGGCTACACCTTC.

The table lists this clonotype with a few counts. The V and J genes are TRBV18 and TRBJ1-3, with no clear D. Germline CDR1 is KGHSH and CDR2 is LQKENI. The CDR3 has 15 amino acids. Trimming left V 1 base short and J 0 bases short, with 7 bases between. CDR3 protein: CASSPRPTSGNTIYF. The CDR3 DNA follows: TGTGCCAGCTCACCACGGCCAACCTCTGGAAACACCATATATTTT.

For the CDR3, the DNA is TGTGCCAGCAGCTTAGGACCTTCCCCTAACTATGGCTACACCTTC. This gives the protein CASSLGPSPNYGYTF. The chain is built from TRBV7-6 and TRBJ1-2; D uncertain. The CDR3 has 15 residues. V lost 1 base, J lost 0 bases, and 9 bases lay in between. Germline V gene data show CDR1 as SGHVS and CDR2 as FNYEAQ. Full variable domain (missing parts from reference TRBV7-6 and TRBJ1-2): GAGVSQSPRYKVTKRGQDVALRCDPISGHVSLYWYRQALGQGPEFLTYFNYEAQQDKSGLPNDRFSAERPEGSISTLTIQRTEQRDSAMYRCASSLGPSPNYGYTFGSGTRLTVV.

The genes are TRBV7-2 and TRBJ2-3; D is perhaps TRBD2 (5 bases). Looked up from germline, CDR1 is SGHTA and CDR2 is FQGNSA. The CDR3 consists of 15 residues. V was clipped by 3 bases and J by 1 base, with 11 bases between them. CDR3 region: CASSFLGARTDTQYF. The CDR3 DNA is TGTGCCAGCAGCTTTCTGGGAGCCCGCACAGATACGCAGTATTTT.

This CDR3 reads CSAKGGGTGGLEQYF. The CDR3 region has the DNA TGCAGTGCTAAGGGGGGGGGGACAGGGGGCCTCGAGCAGTACTTC. The chain joins TRBV20-1 to TRBJ2-7; TRBD1 agrees at 12 bases. V lost 4 bases to trimming and J lost 6 bases; unmatched junction nucleotides: 10. The CDR3 loop spans 15 amino acids. Germline V gene lookup returns CDR1 DFQATT and CDR2 SNEGSKA (reference sequence).

This clonotype came up many times. J is TRBJ2-7 and V is TRBV28, with D possibly called TRBD1 or TRBD2 (5 bases each). V dropped 0 bases and J dropped 5 bases, with 14 bases sitting between them. Germline CDR1 is MDHEN and CDR2 is SYDVKM. This CDR3 spans 15 amino acids. CDR3 sequence (DNA): TGTGCCAGCAGTTTATGGAGGGGCCCTGAAAACGAGCAGTACTTC. Residues: CASSLWRGPENEQYF.

This clonotype was detected only a few times. The chain employs TRBV6-5 and TRBJ2-4; D tentatively fits TRBD1 or TRBD2 (5 bases each). V gave up 4 bases and J gave up 0 bases, with 19 bases separating them. This CDR3 has 18 residues. Germline V gene lookup returns CDR1 MNHEY and CDR2 SVGAGI. The CDR3 protein is CASSLGEQSRLAKNIQYF. CDR3 sequence (DNA): TGTGCCAGCAGTTTAGGGGAGCAGAGTCGGCTAGCCAAAAACATTCAGTACTTC.

This clonotype was counted ten times or more. The rearrangement joins TRBV6-1 to TRBJ1-2; 9 positions match TRBD1. The V segment lost 1 base and the J segment 8 bases; nucleotides outside the gene matches: 5. Germline CDR1 MNHNS, CDR2 SASEGT. The CDR3 spans 14 residues. The CDR3 reads CASSEEWTGEGYTF. The CDR3 DNA reads TGTGCCAGCAGTGAAGAGTGGACAGGGGAAGGCTACACCTTC.

This clonotype has only a few counts. This rearrangement joins TRBV11-2 to TRBJ1-2; D remains unclear. Trimming took off 2 bases at V and 8 bases at J, with 21 bases between the two ends. Germline V gene sequence: CDR1 SGHAT, CDR2 FQNNGV. This CDR3 has 16 residues. The CDR3 protein is CASSLIGTAEKYGYTF. CDR3 bases: TGTGCCAGCAGCTTAATTGGTACAGCTGAGAAATACGGCTACACCTTC.

This clonotype was picked up many times. The CDR3 coding sequence is TGTGCCAGCAGTTTGTCAACCTACGAGCAGTACTTC. It codes for CASSLSTYEQYF. The V and J genes are TRBV28 and TRBJ2-7; D call uncertain. The CDR3 runs to 12 residues. CDR1 is MDHEN, CDR2 SYDVKM, per germline. Trimming took 3 bases from V and 2 from J, leaving 5 bases between them.